This TCR beta chain emerged from a study of memory CD4+ T cells and cytomegalovirus serostatus. Clones were read by immunoSEQ multiplex PCR, and TCRdb kept only the in-frame ones, dropping some. The repertoire holds more than 55,000 clones, with 82% as singletons. The sort gate was single viable CD3+CD4+CD8-CD45RO+ cells for memory CD4+ T cells. This clone was seen just once. This CDR3 is 18 amino acids long. Germline V gene sequence: CDR1 MGHRA, CDR2 YSYEKL. J lost 8 bases, V lost 4 bases, and 15 bases had no gene match. This clonotype originated in an adult in good health and CMV-seronegative. Sequencing was performed on memory CD4+ T cells from blood. The chain combines TRBV4-1 with TRBJ1-4, with 11 positions matching TRBD1. The CDR3 sequence is CASSPSGQGAISWEKLFF. The CDR3 DNA reads as TGCGCCAGCAGCCCTTCTGGACAGGGGGCAATCTCATGGGAAAAACTGTTTTTT.